Listed below are T cell receptor beta chains from one sample, sequenced in a study of T cells in Graves' hyperthyroidism and ophthalmopathy. TCRdb re-analysed the multiplex PCR reads in MiXCR, keeping a single row per CDR3 protein. In the table there are 450,000 to 700,000 distinct CDR3 sequences, around 46% of which are singletons. The sequenced sample was peripheral blood or thyroid tissue (not recorded which). These receptor sequences come from an adult woman with Graves' disease, either hyperthyroidism or ophthalmopathy (not recorded which). The CDR3 runs from the conserved cysteine through the conserved F or W. Fields, in order: V gene, J gene, CDR3 protein.

TRBV5-4,TRBJ1-4,CASSSGTEEKLFF
TRBV11-3,TRBJ2-2,CASSSGQGTGELFF
TRBV10-3,TRBJ1-1,CAISPGTGNTEAFF
TRBV24-1,TRBJ2-5,CATSAGAGFAETQYF
TRBV20-1,TRBJ1-3,CSAVPGQGAGNTIYF
TRBV11-2,TRBJ2-5,CASSTPGRRQQETQYF
TRBV7-9,NA,CASSLESRGEQFF
TRBV20-1,TRBJ2-2,CSALRVGGDTGELFF
TRBV7-9,TRBJ2-7,CASSSQTSYEQYF
TRBV6-5,TRBJ1-1,CASSSAGGGKAFF
TRBV27,TRBJ1-4,CASSRQPLNEKLFF
TRBV11-2,TRBJ1-6,CATKGEGMVGSPLHF
TRBV5-8,TRBJ1-6,CASSLETPNSPLHF
TRBV19,TRBJ1-4,CASSMRGFNEKLFF
TRBV10-3,TRBJ1-2,CAISAGTGGNGYTF
TRBV12-3/TRBV12-4,TRBJ1-3,CASSFPGGNTIYF
TRBV7-2,TRBJ1-1,CASSQGVVQGAIGTEAFF
TRBV20-1,TRBJ1-6,CSARRVTGLSPLHF
TRBV15,TRBJ1-2,CATSSGVSSGYTF
TRBV19,TRBJ1-3,CASTPRKSGNTIYF
TRBV10-3,TRBJ1-1,CAISDLGRFAEAFF
TRBV7-9,TRBJ1-5,CASSLSVDQPQHF
TRBV30,TRBJ1-3,CAWSVKATIGNTIYF
TRBV6-1,TRBJ2-7,CAAAGTETYEQYF
TRBV7-2,TRBJ2-7,CASSLAVTPYEQYF
TRBV29-1,TRBJ2-2,CSSDYTGELFF
TRBV5-1,TRBJ1-3,CASSGYSGNTIYF
TRBV10-3,TRBJ2-5,CAISEASTGSFQETQYF
TRBV20-1,TRBJ1-6,CSARHFLGISPLHF
TRBV24-1,TRBJ2-7,CATRASSSYEQYF
TRBV5-4,TRBJ2-5,CACSSTASETQYF
TRBV10-3,TRBJ2-7,CAISGQDRDHEQYF
TRBV20-1,TRBJ2-5,CSAKQGPGTQYF
TRBV4-1,TRBJ2-5,CASSPTSERAQCF
TRBV10-3,TRBJ1-5,CAISRGTASNQPQHF
TRBV15,TRBJ2-7,CATSRDGGAYNEQYF
TRBV12-3/TRBV12-4,TRBJ2-6,CASSLQGAGGANVLTF
TRBV5-1,TRBJ1-1,CASKKDWTNTEAFF
TRBV7-9,TRBJ2-6,CASKRYWDSNSDRYTGANVLTF
TRBV10-3,TRBJ2-1,CAISEGAYEQFF
TRBV7-2,TRBJ2-6,CASSRGGSRYSGANVLTF
TRBV29-1,TRBJ1-2,CSGDITNYGYTF
TRBV7-9,TRBJ2-7,CASSPTDSYYEQYF
TRBV29-1,TRBJ1-4,CSVWDRVATNEKLFF
TRBV29-1,TRBJ2-7,CSVQVGGTHEQYF
TRBV4-1,TRBJ1-5,CASSQPGTVSNQPQHF
TRBV10-3,TRBJ1-2,CAISDGGGQDGYTF
TRBV5-6,TRBJ2-5,CASSRKTGLTQYF
TRBV6-5,TRBJ1-1,CAIRETGTNTEAFF
TRBV28,TRBJ2-2,CASSLDSPALAGELFF
TRBV20-1,TRBJ1-4,CSAQAAGVSEKLFF
TRBV11-2,TRBJ2-7,CATGDRNYEQYF
TRBV10-3,TRBJ2-7,CAIRGTGAYEQYF
TRBV11-2,TRBJ1-5,CASSLHRGSNQPQHF
TRBV10-3,TRBJ1-5,CASTLMGRGNQPQHF